Below, 5 T cell receptor beta chains from the same sample are listed, as sequenced in a study of T cells in women clearing cervical HPV infection. Libraries were prepared by immunoSEQ multiplex PCR; TCRdb keeps only in-frame clonotypes and omits some of them. Its clone listing holds around 48,000 clones. What was sequenced was blood buffy coat. The receptors originated from a woman aged 18-70 years with a cervical HPV16 infection that either progressed to CIN3+ or cleared (not recorded which).

Worth noting for this clone: The sequence runs out 3 residues before the end of the CDR3; the remainder is reconstructed from the germline J gene. V and J are TRBV5-1 and TRBJ2-1; 9 bases match TRBD2. CDR3 size: 16 residues. Germline CDR1 SGHRS, CDR2 YFSETQ. The V segment lost 2 bases and the J segment 0 bases; nucleotides outside the gene matches: 3. The chain's CDR3 is CASSLGAGGSYNEQFF. The sequenced part of the CDR3 DNA is TGCGCCAGCAGCTTAGGAGCGGGGGGCTCCTACAATGAG.

Notes on this clone: The missing CDR3 end, 3 residues past where the read stops, is filled in from the germline J gene. This chain uses TRBV19 with TRBJ1-1; D might be TRBD1 (6 bases). This CDR3 is built from 14 residues. Trimming shortened V by 5 bases and J by 3 bases, and 13 bases separated the two germline ends. Germline V lookup: CDR1 LNHDA, CDR2 SQIVND (reference sequence). CDR3 protein: CASSLYRAHTEAFF. CDR3 DNA, as far as it was read: TGTGCCAGTAGTCTCTACAGGGCCCACACTGAA.

About this clone itself: With the read ending 3 residues before the CDR3 end, the germline J gene is used to fill in that end. The chain links TRBV30 to TRBJ1-1; D is uncertain. Germline CDR1 reads GTSNPN; CDR2 reads SVGIG (reference sequence). V was trimmed by 0 bases and J by 5 bases, leaving 13 bases between them. This CDR3 is built from 14 residues. The CDR3 sequence is CAWSVRVSLTEAFF. The part of the CDR3 DNA that was read is TGTGCCTGGAGTGTACGGGTCAGCTTGACTGAA. Drawing the rest from reference TRBV30 and TRBJ1-1, the complete variable domain is SQTIHQWPATLVQPVGSPLSLECTVEGTSNPNLYWYRQAAGRGLQLLFYSVGIGQISSEVPQNLSASRPQDRQFILSSKKLLLSDSGFYLCAWSVRVSLTEAFFGQGTRLTVV.

Comments on this clone: The read comes to an end 3 residues before the CDR3 does, leaving the germline J gene to fill in the end. This chain joins TRBV2 and TRBJ1-1; D might be TRBD1 (5 bases). CDR1 is SNHLY, CDR2 FYNNEI, per germline. This CDR3 region has 13 residues. V was cut by 5 bases and J by 0 bases, with 7 bases left in between. The chain's CDR3 is CASSRQMNTEAFF. The covered CDR3 bases are TGTGCCAGCAGTCGACAGATGAACACTGAA.

As for this clone: Coverage ceases 3 residues before the CDR3 finishes, and the germline J gene fills in the end. The V and J genes are TRBV27 and TRBJ2-3; TRBD2 aligns across 10 bases. J was trimmed by 2 bases and V by 6 bases; bases with no gene match: 5. The CDR3 covers 15 residues. Germline V gene lookup returns CDR1 MNHEY and CDR2 SMNVEV (reference sequence). The CDR3 sequence: CASRSGGAHTDTQYF. The CDR3 bases that were read are TGTGCCAGCAGGAGCGGGGGGGCGCACACAGATACG.